One sample yielded the 26 T cell receptor beta chains listed below, sequenced in a study of STAT3 mutations in large granular lymphocyte leukemia. Study results and limitations: Every T-LGLL patient had at least one immunodominant TCRbeta clonotype.

These receptors lack a known antigen. TCRdb's copy holds only in-frame clones and misses some; the assay was immunoSEQ multiplex PCR. Altogether roughly 13,000 clones are present, roughly 85% being singletons, with the ten largest covering around 10%. Material for sequencing was PBMCs. These receptors all stem from a human donor with T large granular lymphocyte leukemia. Some clones in this sample may be carry-over from other donors' samples.

The chain combines TRBV7-9 with TRBJ1-2; tentatively, D is TRBD1 (6 bases). V was clipped by 5 bases and J by 8 bases, with 12 bases between them. The CDR3 is made up of 12 amino acids. The germline gives CDR1 SEHNR, CDR2 FQNEAQ (reference sequence). The CDR3, as DNA: TGTGCCAGCAGCAACACAGGGTACGGCTACACCTTC. Translation: CASSNTGYGYTF. The variable domain in full, with the rest retrieved from reference TRBV7-9 and TRBJ1-2, is DTGVSQNPRHKITKRGQNVTFRCDPISEHNRLYWYRQTLGQGPEFLTYFQNEAQLEKSRLLSDRFSAERPKGSFSTLEIQRTEQGDSAMYLCASSNTGYGYTFGSGTRLTVV.

As DNA, the CDR3 is TGTGCCACCCCAGGGGGACAGGGCCCGGGCTATAGCAATCAGCCCCAGCATTTT. It yields the protein CATPGGQGPGYSNQPQHF. The gene calls are TRBV15 and TRBJ1-5, with 9 bases that match TRBD1. CDR3 length: 18 residues. Germline V gene sequence: CDR1 LNHNV, CDR2 YYDKDF (reference sequence). The V segment lost 8 bases and the J segment 0 bases; nucleotides outside the gene matches: 14.

The rearrangement links TRBV29-1 to TRBJ1-5; possible D gene TRBD1, 5 bases. Trimming stripped 4 bases from V and 4 bases from J, with 14 bases between. In germline, CDR1 is SQVTM, CDR2 ANQGSEA. CDR3 length: 14 residues. CDR3 in amino acids: CSVAGQGKNQPQHF. In DNA form, the CDR3 reads TGCAGCGTTGCGGGGCAGGGCAAAAATCAGCCCCAGCATTTT.

This chain connects TRBV11-2 to TRBJ2-5, with D unresolved. The germline V gene encodes CDR1 SGHAT and CDR2 FQNNGV. This CDR3 is built from 11 residues. V was cut by 2 bases and J by 4 bases, with 2 bases left in between. The CDR3 protein is CASSLTETQYF. In DNA, the CDR3 is TGTGCCAGCAGCTTAACAGAGACCCAGTACTTC.

The chain recombines TRBV6-1 with TRBJ1-2; D perhaps matches TRBD1 (5 bases). There are 14 residues in the CDR3. The V gene lost 8 bases and the J gene lost 7 bases, with 20 bases spanning the gap. Germline V gene data show CDR1 as MNHNS and CDR2 as SASEGT. CDR3 in amino acids: CASLGTLIGGGYTF. The CDR3 nucleotides are TGTGCCAGCCTCGGGACCCTAATTGGAGGTGGCTACACCTTC.

This chain uses TRBV5-8 with TRBJ1-5; D is unresolved. CDR3 size: 14 residues. Trimming removed 0 bases from V and 0 bases from J, with 4 bases in between. The germline V gene encodes CDR1 SGHTS and CDR2 YDEGEE. The CDR3 reads CASSLGYSNQPQHF. Here the CDR3 DNA reads TGTGCCAGCAGCTTGGGGTATAGCAATCAGCCCCAGCATTTT.

The chain couples TRBV19 to TRBJ1-4, with a weak D call TRBD1 (6 bases). CDR3 length equals 15 residues. The V gene's germline CDR1 is LNHDA and CDR2 SQIVND (reference sequence). Trimming cost V 3 bases and J 5 bases, with 13 bases left between them. CDR3: CASSIIRGENEKLFF. CDR3 sequence (DNA): TGTGCCAGTAGTATTATCAGGGGCGAGAATGAAAAACTGTTTTTT.

The chain carries TRBV5-1 and TRBJ1-1; D may be TRBD1 (5 bases). Trimming removed 4 bases at V and 4 bases at J, with 17 bases between. The CDR3 has 15 amino acids. The germline CDR1 and CDR2 sequences are SGHRS and YFSETQ. The CDR3 protein is CASSPLSGGGTEAFF. The CDR3, as DNA: TGCGCCAGCAGCCCTCTGAGCGGGGGAGGCACTGAAGCTTTCTTT.

This sequence joins TRBV18 and TRBJ1-5, with no clear D. The CDR3 is 16 residues long. Between the trimmed V and J ends, which lost 2 bases and 0 bases, there was a span of 11 bases. CDR1 KGHSH and CDR2 LQKENI come from the germline V gene. CDR3: CASSPEAAYSNQPQHF. The CDR3 DNA reads as TGTGCCAGCTCACCAGAGGCAGCTTATAGCAATCAGCCCCAGCATTTT.

CDR3 region: CASSVRQGGNYGYTF. The CDR3 nucleotides are TGTGCCAGCAGTGTTCGGCAGGGAGGGAACTATGGCTACACCTTC. This chain joins TRBV6-1 and TRBJ1-2, with TRBD1 as a possible D gene (5 bases). Germline V gives CDR1 MNHNS, CDR2 SASEGT. CDR3 size: 15 residues. The ends were cut back, 4 bases at V and 2 bases at J, with 14 bases in the middle.

The gene calls are TRBV27 and TRBJ2-3; D unresolved. Germline lookup yields CDR1 MNHEY and CDR2 SMNVEV (reference sequence). This CDR3 region has 13 residues. Between the trimmed V and J ends, which lost 2 bases and 2 bases, there was a span of 5 bases. The CDR3 sequence is CASSLTVTDTQYF. The DNA of the CDR3 is TGTGCCAGCAGTTTAACGGTCACAGATACGCAGTATTTT.

The chain carries TRBV5-4 and TRBJ2-5; possible D gene TRBD2, 7 bases. Germline V CDR1 and CDR2: SGHNT, YYREEE (reference sequence). This CDR3 is 16 amino acids long. The germline V and J ends were trimmed by 0 bases and 2 bases, with 14 bases remaining between them. CDR3 loop: CASSLEGGGRQETQYF. Written as DNA, the CDR3 is TGTGCCAGCAGCTTGGAAGGGGGGGGGAGGCAAGAGACCCAGTACTTC.

The chain links TRBV21-1 to TRBJ2-7; the D call in the table, TRBD1, was not verified against the DNA. TRBV21-1 is a pseudogene locus. CDR3 length equals 16 residues. The DNA of the CDR3 is TGTGCCAGCAGCAAAGGCAAAAGGGACAGGGAGAGCGAGCAGTACGTC. Its protein product is CASSKGKRDRESEQYV.

This clone has just a few counts. The chain employs TRBV7-9 and TRBJ1-2; D not certain. The germline V and J ends were trimmed by 0 bases and 0 bases, with 8 bases remaining between them. Germline CDR1 and CDR2: SEHNR and FQNEAQ (reference sequence). This CDR3 has 15 amino acids. CDR3 nucleotide sequence: TGTGCCAGCAGCTTAGCGGCCTCCGCTAACTATGGCTACACCTTC. Its translation: CASSLAASANYGYTF.

J is TRBJ1-1 and V is TRBV5-1; a possible D gene is TRBD1 (5 bases). The CDR3 is 17 residues long. The V and J ends lost 1 base and 3 bases respectively, with 19 bases between them. Germline V gives CDR1 SGHRS, CDR2 YFSETQ. The CDR3 bases are TGCGCCAGCAGCTTGACCTCGGGACGGGTTTTGGACACTGAAGCTTTCTTT. It is translated as CASSLTSGRVLDTEAFF.

The chain links TRBV27 to TRBJ2-3; 10 bases are shared with TRBD2. Trimming removed 3 bases from V and 10 bases from J; junction bases left unmatched: 4. This CDR3 contains 13 residues. CDR1 MNHEY and CDR2 SMNVEV come from the germline V gene (reference sequence). This CDR3 is CASSFSGLAPQYF. In DNA form, the CDR3 reads TGTGCCAGCAGTTTCTCGGGACTAGCGCCGCAGTATTTT.

The chain combines TRBV6-5 with TRBJ2-5, with 8 bases fitting TRBD2. The CDR3 is 14 amino acids. With V trimmed by 2 bases and J by 7 bases, 6 bases remained unmatched. Germline loops: CDR1 MNHEY, CDR2 SVGAGI. The CDR3 spells CASSYTGGGGTQYF. The CDR3 bases are TGTGCCAGCAGTTACACGGGAGGGGGGGGGACCCAGTACTTC.

The chain joins TRBV30 to TRBJ1-1; D remains unclear. From germline, CDR1 is GTSNPN and CDR2 SVGIG (reference sequence). The ends were cut back, 4 bases at V and 3 bases at J, with 12 bases in the middle. The CDR3 is 13 amino acids. This chain's CDR3 is CAWTLERDTEAFF. CDR3 bases: TGTGCCTGGACCCTGGAAAGGGACACTGAAGCTTTCTTT.

This chain uses TRBV5-1 with TRBJ1-1, with D possibly TRBD1 on 5 matching bases. The CDR3 contains 14 residues. Deletions cut 0 bases from V and 2 bases from J, with 8 bases between. The V gene's germline CDR1 is SGHRS and CDR2 YFSETQ. The CDR3 nucleotides are TGCGCCAGCAGCTTGGGGGGGGATAACACTGAAGCTTTCTTT. Translating gives CASSLGGDNTEAFF.

This clone was counted between two and nine times. The genes are TRBV5-1 and TRBJ1-2; TRBD1 aligns across 10 bases. The V segment lost 4 bases and the J segment 2 bases; nucleotides outside the gene matches: 5. The CDR3 runs to 15 residues. The germline V gene has CDR1 SGHRS and CDR2 YFSETQ. CDR3 sequence: CASSARQGANYGYTF. Here the CDR3 DNA reads TGCGCCAGCAGCGCACGACAGGGGGCGAACTATGGCTACACCTTC.

The chain uses TRBV16 and TRBJ1-2, with 9 bases fitting TRBD1. Trimming took 4 bases from V and 8 from J; bases not matched to a gene: 11. The CDR3 loop spans 15 amino acids. Per the germline V gene, CDR1 is KGHSY and CDR2 is FQNENV. For the CDR3, the DNA is TGTGCCAGCAGCCTACAGGGGGCTGGACGTGAGGGCTACACCTTC. Encoded protein: CASSLQGAGREGYTF. The full variable domain, its missing parts supplied by reference TRBV16 and TRBJ1-2, is GEEVAQTPKHLVRGEGQKAKLYCAPIKGHSYVFWYQQVLKNEFKFLISFQNENVFDETGMPKERFSAKCLPNSPCSLEIQATKLEDSAVYFCASSLQGAGREGYTFGSGTRLTVV.

The V call is TRBV9, the J call TRBJ2-2; 7 bases map to TRBD1. CDR1 is SGDLS and CDR2 is YYNGEE in the germline V gene. The CDR3 contains 15 residues. V was clipped by 3 bases and J by 0 bases; unmatched bases: 2. The CDR3 protein is CASSDDRANTGELFF. CDR3 in DNA: TGTGCCAGCAGCGATGACAGGGCGAACACCGGGGAGCTGTTTTTT.

This chain uses TRBV11-2 with TRBJ2-4, with D perhaps matching TRBD2 (6 bases). Germline loops: CDR1 SGHAT, CDR2 FQNNGV. The ends were cut back, 5 bases at V and 6 bases at J, with 11 bases in the middle. The CDR3 length is 13 residues. The CDR3 loop is CASSQQEGNIQYF. The CDR3 DNA follows: TGTGCCAGCAGCCAGCAGGAGGGAAACATTCAGTACTTC.

With respect to this clone: An end of the junction differs from the germline gene, which may be a read error. The chain recombines TRBV30 with TRBJ2-3; D unclear. The CDR3 is 11 residues long. Germline V gene lookup returns CDR1 GTSNPN and CDR2 SVGIG (reference sequence). In DNA, the CDR3 is TGTGCCTGGAAGGACGTGCCCCCGTTACGATTT. Translated, it gives CAWKDVPPLRF. Supplemented by reference TRBV30 and TRBJ2-3, the full variable domain reads SQTIHQWPATLVQPVGSPLSLECTVEGTSNPNLYWYRQAAGRGLQLLFYSVGIGQISSEVPQNLSASRPQDRQFILSSKKLLLSDSGFYLCAWKDVPPLRFGPGTRLTVL.

V usage is TRBV5-6 and J usage is TRBJ2-7; 9 bases are a match to TRBD1. CDR1 and CDR2 (germline): SGHDT, YYEEEE. This CDR3 has 14 amino acids. V was clipped by 2 bases and J by 3 bases; unmatched bases: 3. The CDR3 DNA follows: TGTGCCAGCAGCTTCCCGGGACAGGGCTACGAGCAGTACGTC. Its translation: CASSFPGQGYEQYV.

V gene TRBV4-3 combines with J gene TRBJ1-5; D not resolved. Trimming removed 0 bases from V and 3 bases from J, with 3 bases in between. This CDR3 region has 13 residues. Germline V lookup: CDR1 LGHNA, CDR2 YSLEER. DNA of the CDR3: TGCGCCAGCAGCCAAGAGATCAATCAGCCCCAGCATTTT. Protein sequence: CASSQEINQPQHF.